The 11 T cell receptor beta chains below come from one sample, sequenced in a study of cytomegalovirus exposure and HLA in healthy donors. PCR employed 60 Vbeta and 13 Jbeta primers. Some clones are missing from TCRdb's copy, which holds only in-frame ones; the method was immunoSEQ multiplex PCR. The table includes fewer than 200,000 clones, just under 80% detected once. Sequencing was carried out using PBMCs. The receptor source for this set is a man under 40 in good health and CMV-seronegative.

This clone was observed a single time. The chain uses TRBV9 and TRBJ2-7; the match to TRBD1 covers 7 bases. Germline-derived CDR1 and CDR2 are SGDLS and YYNGEE. This CDR3 spans 16 amino acids. The V segment lost 4 bases and the J segment 2 bases; nucleotides outside the gene matches: 12. This CDR3 is CASSTDPGQTTYEQYF. CDR3 DNA: TGTGCCAGCAGCACCGACCCGGGACAGACAACCTACGAGCAGTACTTC.

The V gene is TRBV10-3, the J gene TRBJ1-2, with 7 bases matching TRBD1. Germline V gene data show CDR1 as ENHRY and CDR2 as SYGVKD. The ends lost 7 bases at V and 7 bases at J; junction bases unmatched: 12. The CDR3 is 14 amino acids. The CDR3 region is CAITPTGVKRGYTF. CDR3 nucleotide sequence: TGTGCCATCACTCCCACAGGGGTCAAACGTGGCTACACCTTC.

This chain connects TRBV5-8 to TRBJ2-7; 11 positions match TRBD2. Germline V gives CDR1 SGHTS, CDR2 YDEGEE. The CDR3 is 15 amino acids. V lost 5 bases, J lost 3 bases, and 7 bases stayed unmatched. CDR3 sequence (DNA): TGTGCCAGCAGACAACTAGCGGGAGATGACTACGAGCAGTACTTC. It yields the protein CASRQLAGDDYEQYF.

The V and J genes are TRBV28 and TRBJ2-7, with a tentative D call TRBD1 (6 bases). CDR1 is MDHEN and CDR2 is SYDVKM in the germline V gene. With 6 bases removed from V and 4 bases from J, the gap between germline ends came to 13 bases. The CDR3 spans 13 residues. The CDR3 spells CASRMDSEYEQYF. The CDR3 nucleotides read TGTGCCAGCAGAATGGACAGCGAGTACGAGCAGTACTTC.

This clone was seen once. The V call is TRBV4-1, the J call TRBJ2-4; 7 nucleotides match TRBD2. V lost 4 bases, J lost 8 bases, and 8 bases stayed unmatched. The CDR3 is 14 amino acids. Germline V gene data show CDR1 as MGHRA and CDR2 as YSYEKL. CDR3 region: CASSLPRGSDIQYF. The CDR3 region has the DNA TGCGCCAGCAGCCTCCCTCGCGGGAGCGACATTCAGTACTTC.

The J gene is TRBJ2-2, the V gene TRBV11-2; TRBD2 is a possible D gene (7 bases). Trimming removed 1 base at V and 5 bases at J, with 17 bases between. This CDR3 comprises 17 residues. Germline V lookup: CDR1 SGHAT, CDR2 FQNNGV. The CDR3 DNA reads TGTGCCAGCAGCTTAGGATGGGACACCGGGAGGACCGGGGAGCTGTTTTTT. Amino acid sequence: CASSLGWDTGRTGELFF.

Comment on this clone: Other DNA sequences in this specimen translate into the identical CDR3. The rearrangement uses TRBV28 and TRBJ2-7, with a possible D match to TRBD2 (5 bases). Germline CDR1 MDHEN, CDR2 SYDVKM. Deletions cut 2 bases from V and 0 bases from J, with 5 bases between. This CDR3 spans 13 amino acids. This chain's CDR3 is CASSLGSSYEQYF. For the CDR3, the DNA is TGTGCCAGCAGTTTAGGGAGCTCCTACGAGCAGTACTTC.

The chain has TRBV9 and TRBJ2-5, with TRBD2 as a possible D gene (6 bases). The end of the DNA is better explained by TRBJ2-7, so the J call may be wrong. Germline-derived CDR1 and CDR2 are SGDLS and YYNGEE. The CDR3 runs to 13 residues. DNA for the CDR3: TGTGCCAGCAGCGGCGGGACCTCCTACGAGCAGTACTTC. This codes for CASSGGTSYEQYF.

In its sample, this clone was seen a few times. The genes are TRBV18 and TRBJ2-3; D unresolved. CDR3 size: 16 residues. Germline loops: CDR1 KGHSH, CDR2 LQKENI. V dropped 3 bases and J dropped 2 bases, with 15 bases sitting between them. This CDR3 is CASSPRPVFPTDTQYF. CDR3 in DNA: TGTGCCAGCTCACCCCGCCCAGTTTTCCCCACAGATACGCAGTATTTT. Combining the CDR3 with reference TRBV18 and TRBJ2-3 gives the whole variable domain NAGVMQNPRHLVRRRGQEARLRCSPMKGHSHVYWYRQLPEEGLKFMVYLQKENIIDESGMPKERFSAEFPKEGPSILRIQQVVRGDSAAYFCASSPRPVFPTDTQYFGPGTRLTVL.

The table lists this clone with a few counts. This chain uses TRBV19 with TRBJ1-5, with D possibly being TRBD1 (5 bases). CDR1 and CDR2 from the germline V gene are LNHDA and SQIVND (reference sequence). This CDR3 spans 15 amino acids. V gave up 5 bases and J gave up 0 bases, with 11 bases separating them. The CDR3 sequence: CASSPRQYSNQPQHF. The CDR3 region has the DNA TGTGCCAGTAGTCCGCGACAGTATAGCAATCAGCCCCAGCATTTT.

The genes are TRBV9 and TRBJ1-6; D unresolved. The CDR3 loop spans 13 amino acids. Per germline, CDR1 SGDLS and CDR2 YYNGEE. V lost 3 bases and J 8 bases, leaving 9 bases between the germline ends. This chain's CDR3 is CASSDLFDSPLHF. As DNA, the CDR3 is TGTGCCAGCAGCGACCTATTTGATTCACCCCTCCACTTT. Full variable domain (remainder filled in from reference TRBV9 and TRBJ1-6): DSGVTQTPKHLITATGQRVTLRCSPRSGDLSVYWYQQSLDQGLQFLIQYYNGEERAKGNILERFSAQQFPDLHSELNLSSLELGDSALYFCASSDLFDSPLHFGNGTRLTVT.